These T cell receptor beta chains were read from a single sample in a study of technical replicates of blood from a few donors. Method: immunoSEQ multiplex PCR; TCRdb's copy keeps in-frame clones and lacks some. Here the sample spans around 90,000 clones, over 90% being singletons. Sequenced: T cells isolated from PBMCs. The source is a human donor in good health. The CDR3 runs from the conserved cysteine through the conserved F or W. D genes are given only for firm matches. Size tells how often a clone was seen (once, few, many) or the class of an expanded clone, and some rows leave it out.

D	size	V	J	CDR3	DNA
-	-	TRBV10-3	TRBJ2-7	CAISVAATYEQYF	TGTGCCATCAGTGTTGCGGCTACCTACGAGCAGTACTTC
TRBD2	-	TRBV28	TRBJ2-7	CASSPRTSGSRYEQYF	TGTGCCAGCAGTCCACGGACTAGCGGGAGCCGCTACGAGCAGTACTTC
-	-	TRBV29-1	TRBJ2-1	CSVAALEYQQRERQYYNEQFF	TGCAGCGTTGCCGCCCTAGAATATCAACAGAGGGAGAGGCAATATTACAATGAGCAGTTCTTC
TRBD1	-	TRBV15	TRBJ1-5	CATSRARDRENQPQHF	TGTGCCACCAGCAGAGCTAGGGACAGGGAAAATCAGCCCCAGCATTTT
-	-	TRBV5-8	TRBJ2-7	CASRATMVREQYF	TGTGCCAGCAGGGCAACTATGGTCCGCGAGCAGTACTTC
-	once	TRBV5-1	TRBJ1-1	CASMKGTEAFF	TGCGCCAGCATGAAGGGGACTGAAGCTTTCTTT
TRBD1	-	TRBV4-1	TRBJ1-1	CASSRTGIMNTEAFF	TGCGCCAGCAGCCGGACAGGAATCATGAACACTGAAGCTTTCTTT
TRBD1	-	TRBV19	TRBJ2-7	CASMRQGHNEQYF	TGTGCCAGTATGAGACAGGGCCACAACGAGCAGTACTTC
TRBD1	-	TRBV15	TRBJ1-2	CATSPWDSPYGYTF	TGTGCCACCAGCCCTTGGGACAGCCCCTATGGCTACACCTTC
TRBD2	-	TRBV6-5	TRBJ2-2	CASSVIAGGTGELFF	TGTGCCAGCAGCGTGATAGCGGGAGGCACCGGGGAGCTGTTTTTT
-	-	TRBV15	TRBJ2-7	CATSRDSGFEQYF	TGTGCCACCAGCAGAGATTCAGGGTTCGAGCAGTACTTC
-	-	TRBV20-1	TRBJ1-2	CSATYYGYTF	TGCAGTGCTACCTACTATGGCTACACCTTC
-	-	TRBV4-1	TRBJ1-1	CASSQEGRRTFF	TGCGCCAGCAGCCAAGAGGGGCGTAGGACTTTCTTT
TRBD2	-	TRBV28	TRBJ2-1	CASSFGGLAGSNEQFF	TGTGCCAGCAGTTTTGGGGGACTAGCGGGAAGCAATGAGCAGTTCTTC
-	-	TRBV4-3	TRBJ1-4	CASRQRGTLGEKLFF	TGCGCCAGCAGACAACGAGGGACATTGGGCGAAAAACTGTTTTTT
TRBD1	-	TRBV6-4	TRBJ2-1	CASSRQGLGVNEQFF	TGTGCCAGCAGTAGACAGGGCCTCGGGGTCAATGAGCAGTTCTTC
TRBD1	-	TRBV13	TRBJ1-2	CASSFETGDGYTF	TGTGCCAGCAGCTTCGAGACAGGGGATGGCTACACCTTC
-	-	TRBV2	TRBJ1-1	CASSEANAGSGAFF	TGTGCCAGCAGTGAAGCAAACGCGGGGAGTGGAGCTTTCTTT
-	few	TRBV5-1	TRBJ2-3	CASSPQTAGGDTQYF	TGCGCCAGCAGCCCACAGACCGCAGGTGGAGATACGCAGTATTTT
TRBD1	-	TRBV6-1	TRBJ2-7	CASSEAGTGSYEQYF	TGTGCCAGCAGTGAAGCGGGGACAGGGTCCTACGAGCAGTACTTC
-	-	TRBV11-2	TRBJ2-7	CASSLASYEQYF	TGTGCCAGCAGCTTAGCCAGCTACGAGCAGTACTTC
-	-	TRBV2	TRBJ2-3	CASSRSYTDTQYF	TGTGCCAGCAGTCGATCCTACACAGATACGCAGTATTTT
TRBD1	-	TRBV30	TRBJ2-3	CAWSSGDRGADTQYF	TGTGCCTGGAGTTCAGGGGACAGGGGCGCAGATACGCAGTATTTT
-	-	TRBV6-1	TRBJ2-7	CASSDVSFF	TGTGCCAGCAGTGACGTTTCTTTCTTC
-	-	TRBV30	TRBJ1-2	CAWSQGRSNYGYTF	TGTGCCTGGAGTCAGGGGCGTTCTAACTATGGCTACACCTTC
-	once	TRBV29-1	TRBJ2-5	CSVASGETQYF	TGCAGCGTTGCCAGCGGAGAGACCCAGTACTTC
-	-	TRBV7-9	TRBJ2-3	CASSLYTGQDTQYF	TGTGCCAGCAGCTTATATACGGGACAAGATACGCAGTATTTT
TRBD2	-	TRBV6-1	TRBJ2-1	CASSVNSGVGEQFF	TGTGCCAGCAGTGTGAATAGCGGGGTAGGTGAGCAGTTCTTC
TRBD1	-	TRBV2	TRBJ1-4	CASSHDRGLPYNEKLFF	TGTGCCAGCAGTCACGACAGGGGCCTCCCCTATAATGAAAAACTGTTTTTT
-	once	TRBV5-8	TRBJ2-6	CASIPWATGANVLTF	TGTGCCAGCATCCCCTGGGCTACCGGGGCCAACGTCCTGACTTTC
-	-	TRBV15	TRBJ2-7	CATSRGLGVDEQYF	TGTGCCACCAGCAGAGGCCTCGGAGTCGACGAGCAGTACTTC
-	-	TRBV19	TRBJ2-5	CASSKGLLQETQYF	TGTGCCAGTAGTAAGGGACTGCTTCAAGAGACCCAGTACTTC
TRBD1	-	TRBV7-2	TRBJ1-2	CASSTQGGSPLHGYTF	TGTGCCAGCAGCACACAGGGGGGCTCACCCCTCCATGGCTACACCTTC
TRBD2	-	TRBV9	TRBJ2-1	CASSEGLAGGYEQFF	TGTGCCAGCAGCGAGGGACTAGCGGGAGGGTATGAGCAGTTCTTC
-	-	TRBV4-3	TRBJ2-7	CASSQVAVSSYEQYF	TGCGCCAGCAGCCAAGTTGCGGTCTCTTCCTACGAGCAGTACTTC
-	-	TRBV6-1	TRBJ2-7	CASSEARQSYEQYF	TGTGCCAGCAGTGAGGCCAGGCAATCCTACGAGCAGTACTTC
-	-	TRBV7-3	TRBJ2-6	CASSFTGANVLTF	TGTGCCAGCAGTTTTACTGGGGCCAACGTCCTGACTTTC
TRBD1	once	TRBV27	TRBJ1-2	CASSTGTGLTNYGYTF	TGTGCCAGCAGTACGGGGACAGGGCTTACTAACTATGGCTACACCTTC
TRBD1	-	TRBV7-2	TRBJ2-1	CASSARTGGFGEQFF	TGTGCCAGCAGCGCCCGGACAGGGGGTTTTGGGGAGCAGTTCTTC
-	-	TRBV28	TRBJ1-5	CASTPLRSNQPQHF	TGTGCCAGCACCCCACTAAGGTCTAATCAGCCCCAGCATTTT
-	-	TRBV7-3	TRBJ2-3	CASSRAASTDTQYF	TGTGCCAGCAGCCGAGCGGCTAGCACAGATACGCAGTATTTT
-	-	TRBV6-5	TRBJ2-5	CASSPTLQETQYF	TGTGCCAGCAGCCCGACTCTACAAGAGACCCAGTACTTC
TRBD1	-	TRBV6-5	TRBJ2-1	CASSHLRDSEQFF	TGTGCCAGCAGTCACCTTAGGGACAGTGAGCAGTTCTTC
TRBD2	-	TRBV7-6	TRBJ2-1	CASSTLAGAQEQFF	TGTGCCAGCAGTACACTAGCGGGAGCACAAGAGCAGTTCTTC
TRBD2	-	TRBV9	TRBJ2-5	CASSLSGGQETQYF	TGTGCCAGCAGTCTTAGCGGGGGTCAAGAGACCCAGTACTTC
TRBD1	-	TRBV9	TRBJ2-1	CASMVGTGGNEQFF	TGTGCCAGCATGGTAGGGACAGGGGGCAATGAGCAGTTCTTC
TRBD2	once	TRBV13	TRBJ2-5	CASSGIFSSGGTQYF	TGTGCCAGCAGCGGTATATTCAGCTCGGGGGGGACCCAGTACTTC
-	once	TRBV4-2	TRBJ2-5	CASSQVGGQETQYF	TGTGCCAGCAGCCAAGTTGGCGGTCAAGAGACCCAGTACTTC
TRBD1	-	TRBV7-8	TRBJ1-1	CASSPLTGGAFF	TGTGCCAGCAGCCCGTTGACAGGGGGAGCTTTCTTT
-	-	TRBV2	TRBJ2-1	CASTRARNEQFF	TGTGCCAGCACCAGGGCCAGGAATGAGCAGTTCTTC
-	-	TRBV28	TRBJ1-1	CASISGHTEAFF	TGTGCCAGCATTTCAGGGCACACTGAAGCTTTCTTT
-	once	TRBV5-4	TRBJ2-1	CASSFSGSSYNEQFF	TGTGCCAGCAGCTTTTCCGGTAGCTCCTACAATGAGCAGTTCTTC
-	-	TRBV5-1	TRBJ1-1	CASSLDQGMNTEAFF	TGCGCCAGCAGCTTGGATCAGGGGATGAACACTGAAGCTTTCTTT